The clone carrying this T cell receptor (beta chain) was seen only a few times. The antigen remains unidentified. Samples each yielded at least 5 micrograms of total RNA. This entry is derived from a study of blood T cells in healthy people across ages. Study results and caveats: Comparison with aged donors showed that long-lived donors had more naive CD4+ cells and higher diversity.

A second PCR of about 7 to 12 cycles used a sample-barcoded 5' primer and a J-beta primer mix. With 12 random nucleotides, a template-switch adaptor tagged each individual cDNA molecule. Using its own MiXCR run on the 5' RACE reads, TCRdb lists one record per CDR3 protein. The profile shows about 1,600,000 distinct CDR3 sequences, around 39% of them singletons. V lost 4 bases and J lost 3; bases outside the gene matches: 2. The CDR3 is 13 amino acids. The chain couples TRBV12-3 or TRBV12-4 to TRBJ1-1, with 7 nucleotides matching TRBD1. The specimen sequenced was blood. The clonotype comes from a woman younger than 30 in good health. The CDR3 DNA reads TGTGCCAGCAGTTATCAGGGGGACACTGAAGCTTTCTTT. It yields the protein CASSYQGDTEAFF.